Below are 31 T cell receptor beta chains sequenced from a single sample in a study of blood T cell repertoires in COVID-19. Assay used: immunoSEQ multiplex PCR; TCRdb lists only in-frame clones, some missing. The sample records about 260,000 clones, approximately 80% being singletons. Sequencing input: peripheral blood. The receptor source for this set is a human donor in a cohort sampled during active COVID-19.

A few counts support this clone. The DNA of the CDR3 is TGCGCCAGCAGCCGAAACTACCGGGGGGGAAGTCATGAAAAACTGTTTTTT. It yields the protein CASSRNYRGGSHEKLFF. The rearrangement links TRBV5-1 to TRBJ1-4, with D possibly being TRBD1 (5 bases). The CDR3 has 17 amino acids. V gave up 4 bases and J gave up 6 bases, with 22 bases separating them. CDR1 is SGHRS, CDR2 YFSETQ, per germline.

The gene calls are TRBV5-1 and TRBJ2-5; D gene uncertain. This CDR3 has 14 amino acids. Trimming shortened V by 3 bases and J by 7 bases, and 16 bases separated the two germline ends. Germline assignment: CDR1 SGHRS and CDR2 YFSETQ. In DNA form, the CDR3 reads TGCGCCAGCAGCTCCAAAACCCGGGTGGGGACCCAGTACTTC. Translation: CASSSKTRVGTQYF.

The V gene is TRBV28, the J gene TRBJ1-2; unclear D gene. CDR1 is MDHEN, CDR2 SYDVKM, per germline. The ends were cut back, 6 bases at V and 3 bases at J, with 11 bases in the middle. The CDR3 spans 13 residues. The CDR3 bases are TGTGCCAGCAGCGAAAACTCCGACTATGGCTACACCTTC. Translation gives CASSENSDYGYTF.

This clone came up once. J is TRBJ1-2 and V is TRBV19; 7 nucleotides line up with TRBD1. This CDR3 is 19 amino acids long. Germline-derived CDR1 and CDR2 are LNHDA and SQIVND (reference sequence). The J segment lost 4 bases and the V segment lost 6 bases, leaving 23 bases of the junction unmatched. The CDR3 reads CASSQNRGKDSKRGYGYTF. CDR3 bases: TGTGCCAGTAGCCAAAACAGGGGTAAAGATTCCAAACGGGGCTATGGCTACACCTTC.

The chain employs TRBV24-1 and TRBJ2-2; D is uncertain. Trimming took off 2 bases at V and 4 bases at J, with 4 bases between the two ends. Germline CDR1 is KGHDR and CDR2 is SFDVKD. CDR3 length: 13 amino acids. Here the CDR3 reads CATSDYGTGELFF. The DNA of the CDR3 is TGTGCCACCAGTGATTACGGCACCGGGGAGCTGTTTTTT.

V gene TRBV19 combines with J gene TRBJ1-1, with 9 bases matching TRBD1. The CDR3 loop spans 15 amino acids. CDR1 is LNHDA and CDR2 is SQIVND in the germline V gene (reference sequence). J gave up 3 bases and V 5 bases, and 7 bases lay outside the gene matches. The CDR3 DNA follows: TGTGCCAGTAGTCCACGGGACAGGGAGTACACTGAAGCTTTCTTT. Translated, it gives CASSPRDREYTEAFF.

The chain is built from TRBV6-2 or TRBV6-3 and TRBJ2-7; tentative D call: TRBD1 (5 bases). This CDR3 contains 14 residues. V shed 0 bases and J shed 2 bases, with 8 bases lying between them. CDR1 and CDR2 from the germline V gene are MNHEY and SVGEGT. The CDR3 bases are TGTGCCAGCAGTTACTCGGGGCTTCCCTACGAGCAGTACTTC. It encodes CASSYSGLPYEQYF.

Here the CDR3 DNA reads TGTGCCAGCAGCGTAGTCCCGACCGGGGAGCTGTTTTTT. It is translated as CASSVVPTGELFF. This chain uses TRBV9 with TRBJ2-2; no clear D. Trimming stripped 0 bases from V and 5 bases from J, with 5 bases between. This CDR3 has 13 amino acids. Per the germline V gene, CDR1 is SGDLS and CDR2 is YYNGEE.

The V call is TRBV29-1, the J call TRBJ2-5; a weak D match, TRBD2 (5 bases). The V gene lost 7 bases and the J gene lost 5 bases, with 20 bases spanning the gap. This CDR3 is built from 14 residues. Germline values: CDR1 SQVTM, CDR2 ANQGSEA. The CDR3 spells CSAYSNPLGETQYF. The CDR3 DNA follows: TGCAGCGCCTACTCAAACCCACTAGGGGAGACCCAGTACTTC.

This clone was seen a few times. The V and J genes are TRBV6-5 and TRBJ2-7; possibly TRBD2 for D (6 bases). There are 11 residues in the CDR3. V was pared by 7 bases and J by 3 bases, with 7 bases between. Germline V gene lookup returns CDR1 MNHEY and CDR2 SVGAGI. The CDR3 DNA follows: TGTGCCAGCAACGGGGGCTACGAGCAGTACTTC. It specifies CASNGGYEQYF.

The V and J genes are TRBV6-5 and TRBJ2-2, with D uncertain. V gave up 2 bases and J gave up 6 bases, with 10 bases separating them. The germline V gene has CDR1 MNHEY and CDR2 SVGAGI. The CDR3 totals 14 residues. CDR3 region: CASSYVRSPGELFF. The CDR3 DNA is TGTGCCAGCAGTTACGTTAGGAGTCCCGGGGAGCTGTTTTTT.

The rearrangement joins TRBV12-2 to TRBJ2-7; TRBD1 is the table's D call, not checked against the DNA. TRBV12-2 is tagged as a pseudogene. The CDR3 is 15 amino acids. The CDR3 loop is CASRFPPGGFVEQYF. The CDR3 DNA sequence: TGTGCAAGTCGCTTCCCGCCAGGGGGCTTCGTCGAGCAGTACTTC.

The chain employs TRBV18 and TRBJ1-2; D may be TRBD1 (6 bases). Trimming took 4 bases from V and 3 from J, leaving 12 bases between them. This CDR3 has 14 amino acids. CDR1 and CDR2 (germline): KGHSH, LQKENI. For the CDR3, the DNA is TGTGCCAGCTCACGCCCGGACAGCGACTATGGCTACACCTTC. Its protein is CASSRPDSDYGYTF.

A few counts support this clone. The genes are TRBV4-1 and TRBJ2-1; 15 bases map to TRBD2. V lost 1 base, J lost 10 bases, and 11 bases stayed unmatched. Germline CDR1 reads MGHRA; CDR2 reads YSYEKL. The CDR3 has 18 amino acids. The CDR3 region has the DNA TGCGCCAGCAGCCAAGCCGGACTAGCGGGGGGGAAGGGAATGGAGCAGTTCTTC. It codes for CASSQAGLAGGKGMEQFF.

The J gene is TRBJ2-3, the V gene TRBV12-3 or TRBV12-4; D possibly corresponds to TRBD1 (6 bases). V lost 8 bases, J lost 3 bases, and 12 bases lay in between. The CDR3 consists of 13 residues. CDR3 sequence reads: CASRLGQTDTQYF. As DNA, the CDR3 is TGTGCCAGCCGACTTGGACAGACAGATACGCAGTATTTT.

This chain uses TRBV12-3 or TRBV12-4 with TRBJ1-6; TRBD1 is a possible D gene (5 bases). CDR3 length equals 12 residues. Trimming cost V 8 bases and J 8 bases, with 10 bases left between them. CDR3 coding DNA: TGTGCCAGCCAAACAGGTTATTCACCCCTCCACTTT. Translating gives CASQTGYSPLHF.

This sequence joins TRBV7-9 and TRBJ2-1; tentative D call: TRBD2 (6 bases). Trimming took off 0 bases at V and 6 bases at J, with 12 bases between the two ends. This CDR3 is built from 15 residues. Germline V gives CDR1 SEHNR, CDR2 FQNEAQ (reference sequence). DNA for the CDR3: TGTGCCAGCAGCTTAGCCGGAGGGGTCGCCAATGAGCAGTTCTTC. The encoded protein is CASSLAGGVANEQFF.

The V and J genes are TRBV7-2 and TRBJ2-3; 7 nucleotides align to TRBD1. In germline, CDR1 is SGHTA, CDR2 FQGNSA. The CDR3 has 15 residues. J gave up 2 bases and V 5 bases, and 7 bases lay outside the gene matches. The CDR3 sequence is CASSKSGQITDTQYF. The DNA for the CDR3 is TGTGCCAGCAGCAAGTCGGGACAGATCACAGATACGCAGTATTTT.

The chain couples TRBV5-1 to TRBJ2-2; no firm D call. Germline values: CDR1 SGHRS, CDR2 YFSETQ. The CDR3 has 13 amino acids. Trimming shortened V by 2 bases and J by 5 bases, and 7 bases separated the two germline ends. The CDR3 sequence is CASSFLDTGELFF. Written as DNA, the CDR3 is TGCGCCAGCAGCTTCCTAGATACCGGGGAGCTGTTTTTT.

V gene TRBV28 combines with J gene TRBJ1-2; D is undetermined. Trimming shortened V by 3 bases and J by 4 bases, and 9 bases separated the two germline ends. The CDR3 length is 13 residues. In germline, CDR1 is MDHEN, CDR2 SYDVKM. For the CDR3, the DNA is TGTGCCAGCAGTTTCTCCAACTTCTATGGCTACACCTTC. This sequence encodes CASSFSNFYGYTF.

This chain's CDR3 is CASSRDRVDAFF. CDR3 nucleotides: TGTGCCAGTAGTCGGGACAGGGTGGATGCTTTCTTT. The chain is built from TRBV19 and TRBJ1-1; TRBD1 matches 9 bases. The V segment lost 5 bases and the J segment 11 bases; nucleotides outside the gene matches: 6. Germline CDR1 is LNHDA and CDR2 is SQIVND (reference sequence). CDR3 length equals 12 residues.

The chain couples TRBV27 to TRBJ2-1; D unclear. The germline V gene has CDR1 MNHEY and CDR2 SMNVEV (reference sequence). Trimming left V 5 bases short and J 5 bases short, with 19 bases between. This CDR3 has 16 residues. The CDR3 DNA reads TGTGCCAGCAGTCCCCCTACAGCAGGCCTTCACAATGAGCAGTTCTTC. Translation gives CASSPPTAGLHNEQFF.

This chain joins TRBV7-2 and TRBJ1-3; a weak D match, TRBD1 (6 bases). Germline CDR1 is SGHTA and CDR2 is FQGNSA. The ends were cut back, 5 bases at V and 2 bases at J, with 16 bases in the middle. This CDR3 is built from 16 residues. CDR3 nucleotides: TGTGCCAGCAGCCTCAATCCGGGGGGCACTGGAAACACCATATATTTT. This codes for CASSLNPGGTGNTIYF.

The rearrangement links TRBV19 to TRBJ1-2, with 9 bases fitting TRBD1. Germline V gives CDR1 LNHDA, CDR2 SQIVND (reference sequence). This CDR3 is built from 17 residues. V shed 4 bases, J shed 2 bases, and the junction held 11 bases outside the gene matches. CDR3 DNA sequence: TGTGCCAGTAGTACCGATCTTACAGGGGGCCCCAACTATGGCTACACCTTC. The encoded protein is CASSTDLTGGPNYGYTF. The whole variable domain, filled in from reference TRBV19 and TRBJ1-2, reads DGGITQSPKYLFRKEGQNVTLSCEQNLNHDAMYWYRQDPGQGLRLIYYSQIVNDFQKGDIAEGYSVSREKKESFPLTVTSAQKNPTAFYLCASSTDLTGGPNYGYTFGSGTRLTVV.

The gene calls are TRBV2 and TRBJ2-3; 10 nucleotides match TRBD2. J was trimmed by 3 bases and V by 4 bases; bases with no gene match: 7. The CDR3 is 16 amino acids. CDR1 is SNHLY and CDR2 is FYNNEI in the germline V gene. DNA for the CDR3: TGTGCCAGCAGTGCTAACGGGGGACTAGCGACAGATACGCAGTATTTT. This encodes CASSANGGLATDTQYF.

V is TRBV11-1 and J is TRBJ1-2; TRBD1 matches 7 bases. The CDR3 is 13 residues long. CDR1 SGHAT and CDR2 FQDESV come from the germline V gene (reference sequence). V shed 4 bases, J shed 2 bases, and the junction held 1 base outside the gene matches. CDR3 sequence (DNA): TGTGCCAGCAGCTCGACAGGGAACTATGGCTACACCTTC. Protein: CASSSTGNYGYTF. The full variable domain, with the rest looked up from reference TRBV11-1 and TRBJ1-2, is EAEVAQSPRYKITEKSQAVAFWCDPISGHATLYWYRQILGQGPELLVQFQDESVVDDSQLPKDRFSAERLKGVDSTLKIQPAELGDSAMYLCASSSTGNYGYTFGSGTRLTVV.

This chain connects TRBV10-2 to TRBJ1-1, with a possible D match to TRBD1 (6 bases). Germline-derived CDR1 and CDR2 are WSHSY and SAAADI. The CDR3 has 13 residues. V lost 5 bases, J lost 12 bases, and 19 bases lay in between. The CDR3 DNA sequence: TGCGCCAGCAGTCTTCAGGGGATCGAGGCATCTTTCTTT. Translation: CASSLQGIEASFF.

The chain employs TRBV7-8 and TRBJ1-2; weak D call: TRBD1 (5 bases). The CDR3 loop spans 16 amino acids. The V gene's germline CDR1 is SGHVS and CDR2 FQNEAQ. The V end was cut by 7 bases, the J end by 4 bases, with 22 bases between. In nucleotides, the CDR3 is TGTGCCAGCACCGAAGGGGTGAGGGGAGGGGCCTATGGCTACACCTTC. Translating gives CASTEGVRGGAYGYTF. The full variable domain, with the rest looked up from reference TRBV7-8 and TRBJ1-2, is GAGVSQSPRYKVAKRGQDVALRCDPISGHVSLFWYQQALGQGPEFLTYFQNEAQLDKSGLPSDRFFAERPEGSVSTLKIQRTQQEDSAVYLCASTEGVRGGAYGYTFGSGTRLTVV.

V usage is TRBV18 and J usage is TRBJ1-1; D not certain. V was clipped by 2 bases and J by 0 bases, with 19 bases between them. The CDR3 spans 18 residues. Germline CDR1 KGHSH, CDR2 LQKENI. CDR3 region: CASSPTLPGRNLNTEAFF. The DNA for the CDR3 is TGTGCCAGCTCACCAACACTACCTGGCCGAAACTTGAACACTGAAGCTTTCTTT.

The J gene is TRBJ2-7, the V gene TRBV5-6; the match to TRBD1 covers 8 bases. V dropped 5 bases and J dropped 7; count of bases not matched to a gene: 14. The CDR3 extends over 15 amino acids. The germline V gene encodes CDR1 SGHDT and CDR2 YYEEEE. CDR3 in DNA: TGTGCCAGCAGGAGGCAGGGGGCGGGTGGTCGGGAGCAGTACTTC. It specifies CASRRQGAGGREQYF.

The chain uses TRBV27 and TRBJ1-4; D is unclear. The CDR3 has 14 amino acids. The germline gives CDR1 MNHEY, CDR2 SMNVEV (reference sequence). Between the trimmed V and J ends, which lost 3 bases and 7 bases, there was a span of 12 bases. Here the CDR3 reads CASSFRAAGEKLFF. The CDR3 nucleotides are TGTGCCAGCAGTTTCCGGGCCGCGGGTGAAAAACTGTTTTTT. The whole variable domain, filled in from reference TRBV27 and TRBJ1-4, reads EAQVTQNPRYLITVTGKKLTVTCSQNMNHEYMSWYRQDPGLGLRQIYYSMNVEVTDKGDVPEGYKVSRKEKRNFPLILESPSPNQTSLYFCASSFRAAGEKLFFGSGTQLSVL.